Shown below are 24 T cell receptor beta chains from a single sample sequenced in a study of cytomegalovirus exposure and HLA in healthy donors. The PCR was carried out with 60 Vbeta primers and 13 Jbeta primers. Sequenced by immunoSEQ multiplex PCR; TCRdb stores in-frame clones only, minus some. Here the sample spans over 200,000 clones, over 75% being singletons. Sequencing was carried out using PBMCs. The source is a human donor in good health.

This clone was observed a handful of times. V is TRBV18 and J is TRBJ2-7; D gene uncertain. This CDR3 contains 12 residues. The ends were cut back, 2 bases at V and 4 bases at J, with 6 bases in the middle. Germline assignment: CDR1 KGHSH and CDR2 LQKENI. The CDR3 sequence is CASSPDGYEQYF. As DNA, the CDR3 is TGTGCCAGCTCACCAGACGGGTACGAGCAGTACTTC.

This clone came up a few times. J is TRBJ2-1 and V is TRBV7-3; 12 nucleotides agree with TRBD2. Germline V lookup: CDR1 SGHTA, CDR2 FQGTGA. The CDR3 is 16 residues long. V lost 8 bases and J lost 7; bases outside the gene matches: 12. This CDR3 is CASGLAGGPMRNEQFF. The CDR3 DNA is TGTGCCAGCGGGCTAGCGGGAGGGCCGATGAGAAATGAGCAGTTCTTC.

The rearrangement links TRBV12-5 to TRBJ1-1; the D gene is possibly TRBD1 (6 bases). V lost 0 bases and J lost 3, with 14 bases in between. The V gene's germline CDR1 is LGHNT and CDR2 FRNRAP. The CDR3 consists of 16 residues. The CDR3 region has the DNA TGTGCTAGTGGTTTGGTACTGGGGGGGGCGGACACTGAAGCTTTCTTT. As protein: CASGLVLGGADTEAFF.

The chain recombines TRBV19 with TRBJ2-5; D gene uncertain. Trimming shortened V by 1 base and J by 5 bases, and 8 bases separated the two germline ends. CDR3 length: 13 residues. In germline, CDR1 is LNHDA, CDR2 SQIVND (reference sequence). DNA for the CDR3: TGTGCCAGTAGTATAGTTAGGAGTGAGACCCAGTACTTC. Amino acids: CASSIVRSETQYF.

For the CDR3, the DNA is TGTGCCAGCAGCCCTGGACAGTCTACAGATACGCAGTATTTT. It translates to CASSPGQSTDTQYF. The rearrangement joins TRBV7-9 to TRBJ2-3, with a possible D match to TRBD1 (6 bases). V was pared by 5 bases and J by 3 bases, with 12 bases between. Germline V lookup: CDR1 SEHNR, CDR2 FQNEAQ (reference sequence). The CDR3 runs to 14 residues.

The chain couples TRBV18 to TRBJ2-3; D not resolved. Germline-derived CDR1 and CDR2 are KGHSH and LQKENI. Deletions cut 2 bases from V and 6 bases from J, with 3 bases between. The CDR3 has 11 residues. DNA for the CDR3: TGTGCCAGCTCACCATCGGATACGCAGTATTTT. Its protein is CASSPSDTQYF.

The genes are TRBV5-4 and TRBJ1-1, with a possible D match to TRBD1 (6 bases). Trimming left V 3 bases short and J 6 bases short, with 24 bases between. The CDR3 contains 17 residues. Per the germline V gene, CDR1 is SGHNT and CDR2 is YYREEE (reference sequence). This CDR3 is CASSSATRGANRAEAFF. The DNA of the CDR3 is TGTGCCAGCAGCTCTGCGACGCGGGGGGCTAATCGGGCTGAAGCTTTCTTT. The variable domain in full, completed from reference TRBV5-4 and TRBJ1-1, reads ETGVTQSPTHLIKTRGQQVTLRCSSQSGHNTVSWYQQALGQGPQFIFQYYREEENGRGNFPPRFSGLQFPNYSSELNVNALELDDSALYLCASSSATRGANRAEAFFGQGTRLTVV.

This clone was seen a handful of times. The rearrangement uses TRBV5-4 and TRBJ1-4, with D perhaps TRBD1 (5 bases). The CDR3 runs 15 residues. Germline V gene sequence: CDR1 SGHNT, CDR2 YYREEE (reference sequence). Trimming shortened V by 4 bases and J by 6 bases, and 16 bases separated the two germline ends. The DNA for the CDR3 is TGTGCCAGCAGCCCAACAGGATCCAGGGATGAAAAACTGTTTTTT. Protein product: CASSPTGSRDEKLFF.

The V call is TRBV6-6, the J call TRBJ1-5, with TRBD1 matching 9 bases. With V trimmed by 5 bases and J by 4 bases, 9 bases remained unmatched. CDR1 and CDR2 (germline): MNHNY, SVGAGI (reference sequence). This CDR3 has 16 amino acids. Written as DNA, the CDR3 is TGTGCCAGCAGTCCTGTGACAGGGGGAACTAATCAGCCCCAGCATTTT. This codes for CASSPVTGGTNQPQHF.

This clone was seen a handful of times. The chain has TRBV7-2 and TRBJ2-1; TRBD2 agrees at 13 bases. The CDR3 covers 18 residues. The junction had 13 bases not matched to a gene; V was cut back by 6 bases and J by 5 bases. The germline V gene has CDR1 SGHTA and CDR2 FQGNSA. The CDR3 loop is CASSPHGTSGKLNNEQFF. The DNA of the CDR3 is TGTGCCAGCAGTCCACACGGGACTAGCGGGAAACTAAACAATGAGCAGTTCTTC.

The chain couples TRBV7-9 to TRBJ1-1, with TRBD1 identical over 8 bases. V lost 0 bases, J lost 9 bases, and 6 bases stayed unmatched. The CDR3 consists of 14 residues. CDR1 SEHNR and CDR2 FQNEAQ come from the germline V gene (reference sequence). CDR3: CASSLASRGRKAFF. Written as DNA, the CDR3 is TGTGCCAGCAGCTTAGCTTCCAGGGGGCGGAAAGCTTTCTTT. Full variable domain (outside the CDR3, taken from reference TRBV7-9 and TRBJ1-1): DTGVSQNPRHKITKRGQNVTFRCDPISEHNRLYWYRQTLGQGPEFLTYFQNEAQLEKSRLLSDRFSAERPKGSFSTLEIQRTEQGDSAMYLCASSLASRGRKAFFGQGTRLTVV.

The chain is built from TRBV7-9 and TRBJ2-7, with D possibly matching TRBD2 (6 bases). Looked up from germline, CDR1 is SEHNR and CDR2 is FQNEAQ (reference sequence). Trimming cost V 6 bases and J 6 bases, with 15 bases left between them. This CDR3 has 13 residues. CDR3 in amino acids: CASSLPGGVEQYF. The CDR3 DNA is TGTGCCAGCAGTCTTCCCGGAGGGGTCGAGCAGTACTTC.

This chain links TRBV2 with TRBJ2-1; maybe TRBD2 (5 bases). Trimming cost V 5 bases and J 0 bases, with 5 bases left between them. The CDR3 totals 13 residues. Germline values: CDR1 SNHLY, CDR2 FYNNEI. The CDR3 bases are TGTGCCAGCAGTACTAGCTCCTACAATGAGCAGTTCTTC. It encodes CASSTSSYNEQFF.

This sequence joins TRBV5-1 and TRBJ2-7, with 14 bases fitting TRBD2. Trimming at V came to 0 bases and at J to 4 bases, leaving 3 bases not matched to a gene. From germline, CDR1 is SGHRS and CDR2 YFSETQ. The CDR3 extends over 16 amino acids. CDR3 sequence: CASSLAGTSGSYEQYF. CDR3 DNA sequence: TGCGCCAGCAGCTTGGCCGGGACTAGCGGGAGTTACGAGCAGTACTTC. Full variable domain (rest looked up from reference TRBV5-1 and TRBJ2-7): KAGVTQTPRYLIKTRGQQVTLSCSPISGHRSVSWYQQTPGQGLQFLFEYFSETQRNKGNFPGRFSGRQFSNSRSEMNVSTLELGDSALYLCASSLAGTSGSYEQYFGPGTRLTVT.

The chain recombines TRBV21-1 with TRBJ1-5; the table's D call of TRBD1 was not tested on the DNA. TRBV21-1 is a pseudogene. This CDR3 contains 18 residues. Here the CDR3 reads CASSKTWSYRGSNQPQHF. In DNA, the CDR3 is TGTGCCAGCAGCAAGACGTGGTCTTATAGGGGCAGCAATCAGCCCCAGCATTTT.

The chain employs TRBV2 and TRBJ2-7; 8 bases are shared with TRBD2. This CDR3 is built from 14 residues. Germline loops: CDR1 SNHLY, CDR2 FYNNEI. The ends lost 8 bases at V and 2 bases at J; junction bases unmatched: 8. As DNA, the CDR3 is TGTGCCAGCGTTTTGGACGGGGGGGCCTACGAGCAGTACTTC. Residues: CASVLDGGAYEQYF.

The chain joins TRBV4-2 to TRBJ1-2, with D possibly matching TRBD1 (6 bases). Germline V gene sequence: CDR1 LGHNA, CDR2 YNFKEQ. V was trimmed by 1 base and J by 2 bases, leaving 11 bases between them. This CDR3 is built from 15 residues. The DNA for the CDR3 is TGTGCCAGCAGCCAAGTGCCGCAGGGGAACTATGGCTACACCTTC. Residues: CASSQVPQGNYGYTF.

This chain joins TRBV28 and TRBJ2-7, with 7 bases lining up with TRBD1. V dropped 6 bases and J dropped 3; count of bases not matched to a gene: 5. The CDR3 is made up of 13 amino acids. CDR1 and CDR2 (germline): MDHEN, SYDVKM. The CDR3 bases are TGTGCCAGCAGCCCGGACAGGAACTACGAGCAGTACTTC. Residues: CASSPDRNYEQYF.

The chain joins TRBV6-5 to TRBJ1-5; no clear D. CDR3 size: 15 residues. CDR1 and CDR2 (germline): MNHEY, SVGAGI. V lost 8 bases and J 0 bases, leaving 14 bases between the germline ends. The CDR3 is CASGELGFSNQPQHF. The CDR3 DNA follows: TGTGCCAGCGGGGAACTAGGTTTTAGCAATCAGCCCCAGCATTTT.

The rearrangement links TRBV4-1 to TRBJ2-7, with 14 bases fitting TRBD2. CDR1 MGHRA and CDR2 YSYEKL come from the germline V gene. Trimming took 2 bases from V and 4 from J; bases not matched to a gene: 13. The CDR3 spans 19 residues. Here the CDR3 DNA reads TGCGCCAGCAGCCAATCAAAGGGACTAGCGGGAGTCCTTGGGTACGAGCAGTACTTC. The encoded protein is CASSQSKGLAGVLGYEQYF.

The rearrangement links TRBV18 to TRBJ2-7; weak D call: TRBD1 (6 bases). The germline CDR1 and CDR2 sequences are KGHSH and LQKENI. This CDR3 is 16 amino acids long. The ends were cut back, 3 bases at V and 2 bases at J, with 17 bases in the middle. In DNA, the CDR3 is TGTGCCAGCTCACCCACCGCAGGGGCCCTGCCCTACGAGCAGTACTTC. Its protein is CASSPTAGALPYEQYF.

The gene calls are TRBV25-1 and TRBJ1-2; D might be TRBD1 (6 bases). Germline CDR1 and CDR2: MGHDK and SYGVNS. V was trimmed by 4 bases and J by 4 bases, leaving 10 bases between them. The CDR3 runs 13 residues. CDR3 sequence: CASSAAGAYGYTF. The CDR3 DNA follows: TGTGCCAGCAGTGCAGCAGGGGCCTATGGCTACACCTTC.

The V call is TRBV11-2, the J call TRBJ2-7; 7 bases are shared with TRBD2. Per the germline V gene, CDR1 is SGHAT and CDR2 is FQNNGV. The V and J ends lost 4 bases and 5 bases, in that order; junction bases with no gene match: 5. The CDR3 extends over 13 amino acids. This CDR3 reads CASSSSGLDEQYF. DNA for the CDR3: TGTGCCAGCAGCTCTAGCGGTCTCGACGAGCAGTACTTC. Using reference TRBV11-2 and TRBJ2-7 for the parts outside the CDR3, the full variable domain is EAGVAQSPRYKIIEKRQSVAFWCNPISGHATLYWYQQILGQGPKLLIQFQNNGVVDDSQLPKDRFSAERLKGVDSTLKIQPAKLEDSAVYLCASSSSGLDEQYFGPGTRLTVT.

The V and J genes are TRBV7-9 and TRBJ2-6, with 11 bases that match TRBD2. The V gene end was trimmed by 4 bases and the J gene end by 0 bases; junction bases not matched to a gene: 8. Germline loops: CDR1 SEHNR, CDR2 FQNEAQ (reference sequence). The CDR3 has 19 residues. The CDR3 protein is CASSYGLAGRYSGANVLTF. The CDR3 region has the DNA TGTGCCAGCAGCTATGGACTAGCGGGCCGCTACTCTGGGGCCAACGTCCTGACTTTC.